This TCR beta chain comes out of a study of T cell repertoires in cytomegalovirus infection (dated by TCRdb to the late 2010s). For the study in its entirety: Donor HLA type was relevant to the analysis, because carriage of CMV infection together with the matching HLA type was indicated by public TCR beta signatures. Study-level results and caveats: Carriers of CMV infection plus the relevant HLA type were discriminated by the cumulative frequency of public TCR beta family members in the study cohort and in an independent 352-donor cohort. The ex vivo response was dominated by HLA-C-restricted CMV-specific TCR beta clonotypes, which also provided the single most frequent clonotype in two of eight donors.

V lost 2 bases and J lost 7 bases; the stretch between them is 11 bases long. Looking up the germline V gene (reference sequence) yields CDR1 SEHNR and CDR2 FQNEAQ. The CDR3 covers 13 residues, taking in both the cysteine and the phenylalanine. The entry retains the CDR3 DNA only, 39 bases that are in frame from base 1. This clonotype was found a few times. Which antigen it targets is not known. There are no base qualities to consult, and no much larger clone falls within one base. Sequencing relied on an Illumina HiSeq 1500. TCRdb reworked the public reads: Q25 trimming with fastp, MiXCR clone assembly, productive beta chains retained. Each record represents a unique CDR3 protein, reported with the most common genes and DNA among its rows. This sample gives more than 85,000 distinct CDR3 sequences in total; approximately 16% of them show up just once. Of the sample, around 8.5% falls within the top ten clones.

This receptor was taken from a human donor in good health (CMV status not recorded). Some clones in this sample may be carry-over from other donors' samples. The specimen sequenced was PBMCs. The chain links TRBV7-9 with TRBJ1-1, with a weak D call of TRBD1 (6 bases match). The DNA sequence is as follows: TGTGCCAGCAGCTTATGGGGGCAGAATGAAGCTTTCTTT. Its coded protein is CASSLWGQNEAFF.